Shown below are 32 T cell receptor beta chains from a single sample sequenced in a study of cytomegalovirus exposure and HLA in healthy donors. Both 60 Vbeta primers and 13 Jbeta primers went into the PCR. Profiled with immunoSEQ multiplex PCR; TCRdb holds only in-frame clones, not every one. The table shows around 140,000 clones, with around 82% occurring only once. The sequenced material came from PBMCs. The receptors come from a woman aged 18 to 35 in good health and CMV-seropositive.

The rearrangement links TRBV4-1 to TRBJ1-1; weak D call: TRBD1 (6 bases). Per germline, CDR1 MGHRA and CDR2 YSYEKL. Trimming removed 1 base from V and 1 base from J, with 7 bases in between. This CDR3 comprises 14 residues. CDR3 amino acids: CASSQVGGNTEAFF. DNA for the CDR3: TGCGCCAGCAGCCAAGTAGGGGGGAACACTGAAGCTTTCTTT.

The J gene is TRBJ2-7, the V gene TRBV5-1; maybe TRBD1 (7 bases). The CDR3 is made up of 14 amino acids. CDR1 is SGHRS, CDR2 YFSETQ, per germline. Between the trimmed V and J ends, which lost 0 bases and 5 bases, there was a span of 12 bases. The CDR3, as DNA: TGCGCCAGCAGCTTGGTTCCAGGGGGGAACGAGCAGTACTTC. Protein sequence: CASSLVPGGNEQYF.

The V gene is TRBV15, the J gene TRBJ1-1; the D is unclear. The CDR3 is 14 amino acids. CDR1 is LNHNV and CDR2 is YYDKDF in the germline V gene (reference sequence). The V and J ends lost 3 bases and 3 bases respectively, with 11 bases between them. CDR3 loop: CATSSLGEDTEAFF. The CDR3 bases are TGTGCCACCAGCAGCCTTGGGGAGGACACTGAAGCTTTCTTT.

V and J are TRBV2 and TRBJ2-5, with TRBD1 matching over 9 bases. Per germline, CDR1 SNHLY and CDR2 FYNNEI. V dropped 8 bases and J dropped 5; count of bases not matched to a gene: 12. CDR3 length: 15 residues. Written as DNA, the CDR3 is TGTGCCAGCTCCAAAAAGGGACAGGGTGGCGAGACCCAGTACTTC. It encodes CASSKKGQGGETQYF.

The chain uses TRBV6-5 and TRBJ1-6; 10 bases line up with TRBD1. CDR3 length equals 15 residues. CDR1 is MNHEY and CDR2 is SVGAGI in the germline V gene. V lost 4 bases and J lost 7; bases outside the gene matches: 4. This CDR3 is CASSSGTGANSPLHF. Written as DNA, the CDR3 is TGTGCCAGCAGTTCCGGGACAGGGGCGAATTCACCCCTCCACTTT.

The chain employs TRBV2 and TRBJ2-7, with TRBD1 matching 9 bases. The CDR3 is 14 amino acids. V lost 7 bases and J lost 5; bases outside the gene matches: 9. Per germline, CDR1 SNHLY and CDR2 FYNNEI. This CDR3 is CASISRQGVHEQYF. CDR3 bases: TGTGCCAGCATATCCCGACAGGGGGTCCACGAGCAGTACTTC.

This clone has more than one count but fewer than ten. This chain connects TRBV10-3 to TRBJ1-5, with no clear D. Deletions cut 4 bases from V and 6 bases from J, with 7 bases between. Germline V gene lookup returns CDR1 ENHRY and CDR2 SYGVKD. This CDR3 contains 12 residues. The CDR3 loop is CAISGPGQPQHF. The CDR3 region has the DNA TGTGCCATCAGTGGGCCAGGTCAGCCCCAGCATTTT.

The chain combines TRBV2 with TRBJ2-7, with D possibly matching TRBD1 (5 bases). V dropped 4 bases and J dropped 6 bases, with 16 bases sitting between them. From germline, CDR1 is SNHLY and CDR2 FYNNEI. This CDR3 is built from 14 residues. The CDR3 DNA follows: TGTGCCAGCAGTGGGATGGACATCCCCTCCGAGCAGTACTTC. Protein product: CASSGMDIPSEQYF.

This CDR3 reads CASSIDGTGFGYGYTF. CDR3 nucleotide sequence: TGTGCCAGTAGTATAGATGGGACAGGATTTGGGTATGGCTACACCTTC. The chain carries TRBV19 and TRBJ1-2; 8 bases align to TRBD1. V lost 0 bases, J lost 5 bases, and 8 bases stayed unmatched. The CDR3 totals 16 residues. The germline V gene encodes CDR1 LNHDA and CDR2 SQIVND (reference sequence). The full variable domain, its missing parts supplied by reference TRBV19 and TRBJ1-2, is DGGITQSPKYLFRKEGQNVTLSCEQNLNHDAMYWYRQDPGQGLRLIYYSQIVNDFQKGDIAEGYSVSREKKESFPLTVTSAQKNPTAFYLCASSIDGTGFGYGYTFGSGTRLTVV.

V usage is TRBV30 and J usage is TRBJ2-5; D is unresolved. Germline CDR1 is GTSNPN and CDR2 is SVGIG (reference sequence). Trimming took off 0 bases at V and 2 bases at J, with 7 bases between the two ends. CDR3 length: 13 amino acids. CDR3 DNA: TGTGCCTGGAGTGTGTCGGTACAAGAGACCCAGTACTTC. Its translation: CAWSVSVQETQYF.

The V and J genes are TRBV30 and TRBJ2-1; TRBD2 matches at 10 bases. The CDR3 contains 15 residues. Trimming cost V 0 bases and J 7 bases; bases outside gene matches: 6. CDR1 is GTSNPN, CDR2 SVGIG, per germline (reference sequence). DNA for the CDR3: TGTGCCTGGAGTGTAAGGCGGACTAGCGGTAATGAGCAGTTCTTC. The encoded protein is CAWSVRRTSGNEQFF.

The chain uses TRBV6-1 and TRBJ2-1, with TRBD1 identical over 9 bases. V shed 8 bases and J 7 bases; nucleotides not matched to a gene: 9. The CDR3 loop spans 14 amino acids. Germline V CDR1 and CDR2: MNHNS, SASEGT. CDR3 region: CASGQGFSENEQFF. Written as DNA, the CDR3 is TGTGCCAGCGGACAGGGGTTTTCTGAGAATGAGCAGTTCTTC.

This clone has only a few counts. The chain recombines TRBV10-1 with TRBJ2-1; a weak D match, TRBD1 (6 bases). V was pared by 4 bases and J by 7 bases, with 11 bases between. This CDR3 region has 13 residues. The V gene's germline CDR1 is WNHNN and CDR2 SYGVQD (reference sequence). The CDR3 loop is CASSGTVGNEQFF. CDR3 nucleotides: TGCGCCAGCAGTGGGACAGTAGGTAATGAGCAGTTCTTC.

As concerns this clone: Relative to the germline gene, one junction end is altered; a read error may explain this. The rearrangement links TRBV7-9 to TRBJ2-3; D remains unclear. This CDR3 contains 15 residues. Germline V lookup: CDR1 SEHNR, CDR2 FQNEAQ (reference sequence). This CDR3 reads CSSSLFPSSTDTQYF. In DNA form, the CDR3 reads TGTTCCAGCAGCTTATTCCCGTCTAGCACAGATACGCAGTATTTT.

V is TRBV6-4 and J is TRBJ2-1; D is ambiguous. Germline CDR1 MRHNA, CDR2 SNTAGT. V was clipped by 2 bases and J by 8 bases, with 10 bases between them. The CDR3 length is 13 residues. In DNA, the CDR3 is TGTGCCAGCAGTGACGGCCCGTTCCATGAGCAGTTCTTC. Its protein product is CASSDGPFHEQFF.

Comments on this clone: One junction end disagrees with the germline gene, perhaps due to a read error. This chain links TRBV7-6 with TRBJ1-2; 8 bases fit TRBD1. Germline V gene sequence: CDR1 SGHVS, CDR2 FNYEAQ. This CDR3 spans 13 amino acids. The CDR3 DNA sequence: TGTGCCAGCAGACTAAACTCAGCGGACAGGGTGGCCTTC. This sequence encodes CASRLNSADRVAF. Together with reference TRBV7-6 and TRBJ1-2, the CDR3 gives the full variable domain: GAGVSQSPRYKVTKRGQDVALRCDPISGHVSLYWYRQALGQGPEFLTYFNYEAQQDKSGLPNDRFSAERPEGSISTLTIQRTEQRDSAMYRCASRLNSADRVAFGSGTRLTVV.

In its sample, this clone was seen a few times. The chain carries TRBV6-4 and TRBJ2-3; D perhaps matches TRBD2 (6 bases). The CDR3 contains 14 residues. In germline, CDR1 is MRHNA, CDR2 SNTAGT. V was cut by 3 bases and J by 1 base, with 8 bases left in between. CDR3 coding DNA: TGTGCCAGCAGTGAAGGAGGGGGCACAGATACGCAGTATTTT. It encodes CASSEGGGTDTQYF.

This clone was found once. V usage is TRBV29-1 and J usage is TRBJ2-1; possibly TRBD1 for D (6 bases). Trimming shortened V by 3 bases and J by 4 bases, and 13 bases separated the two germline ends. The CDR3 runs 14 residues. Germline CDR1 is SQVTM and CDR2 is ANQGSEA. CDR3 protein: CSVDWGRFYNEQFF. CDR3 in DNA: TGCAGCGTTGACTGGGGGCGATTTTACAATGAGCAGTTCTTC.

The rearrangement uses TRBV11-2 and TRBJ1-3, with D perhaps TRBD1 (6 bases). This CDR3 has 14 amino acids. Germline V gene sequence: CDR1 SGHAT, CDR2 FQNNGV. The germline V and J ends were trimmed by 4 bases and 3 bases, with 10 bases remaining between them. This chain's CDR3 is CASSSPGVGNTIYF. For the CDR3, the DNA is TGTGCCAGCAGCTCCCCAGGGGTTGGAAACACCATATATTTT. Full variable domain (outside the CDR3, taken from reference TRBV11-2 and TRBJ1-3): EAGVAQSPRYKIIEKRQSVAFWCNPISGHATLYWYQQILGQGPKLLIQFQNNGVVDDSQLPKDRFSAERLKGVDSTLKIQPAKLEDSAVYLCASSSPGVGNTIYFGEGSWLTVV.

The gene calls are TRBV18 and TRBJ1-1; 9 bases are shared with TRBD1. The CDR3 spans 17 residues. The V gene end was trimmed by 3 bases and the J gene end by 4 bases; junction bases not matched to a gene: 12. The germline gives CDR1 KGHSH, CDR2 LQKENI. The chain's CDR3 is CASSPLRTGARSTEAFF. CDR3 nucleotide sequence: TGTGCCAGCTCACCCCTCCGGACAGGGGCTAGGAGCACTGAAGCTTTCTTT.

This chain links TRBV19 with TRBJ1-5; D is possibly TRBD1 (6 bases). V dropped 5 bases and J dropped 6 bases, with 14 bases sitting between them. Germline V gives CDR1 LNHDA, CDR2 SQIVND (reference sequence). The CDR3 is 14 amino acids. CDR3 nucleotide sequence: TGTGCCAGTAGTCCCCAGGGGTTGAGTCAGCCCCAGCATTTT. Its protein product is CASSPQGLSQPQHF.

The V and J genes are TRBV6-6 and TRBJ2-7, with 8 positions matching TRBD2. V was clipped by 4 bases and J by 5 bases; unmatched bases: 4. Germline CDR1 is MNHNY and CDR2 is SVGAGI (reference sequence). The CDR3 totals 13 residues. The DNA for the CDR3 is TGTGCCAGCAGTTTAGCGGGAACTAACGAGCAGTACTTC. Amino acids: CASSLAGTNEQYF.

The chain has TRBV21-1 and TRBJ1-2; TRBD1, the table's D call, lacks a check against the DNA. TRBV21-1 is tagged as a pseudogene. The CDR3 is 15 residues long. The CDR3 bases are TGTGCCAGCAGCAAAGGGGGGACAGGCAACTATGGCTACACCTTC. Its protein is CASSKGGTGNYGYTF.

The rearrangement uses TRBV7-2 and TRBJ2-1; 11 positions agree with TRBD2. Germline loops: CDR1 SGHTA, CDR2 FQGNSA. This CDR3 region has 15 residues. V dropped 7 bases and J dropped 10; count of bases not matched to a gene: 12. The chain's CDR3 is CASKVVAGGLREQFF. CDR3 DNA sequence: TGTGCCAGCAAGGTGGTAGCGGGGGGGCTAAGGGAGCAGTTCTTC.

The genes are TRBV5-1 and TRBJ2-5; TRBD2 matches at 16 bases. Germline trimming cut 3 bases from V and 7 bases from J; bases unmatched to any gene: 9. The CDR3 consists of 17 residues. Germline-derived CDR1 and CDR2 are SGHRS and YFSETQ. CDR3 region: CASSSGTSGGALGTQYF. For the CDR3, the DNA is TGCGCCAGCAGCTCAGGGACTAGCGGGGGGGCCTTGGGGACCCAGTACTTC.

The chain is built from TRBV18 and TRBJ1-1; D possibly corresponds to TRBD1 (6 bases). Germline loops: CDR1 KGHSH, CDR2 LQKENI. V was cut by 7 bases and J by 1 base, with 13 bases left in between. There are 14 residues in the CDR3. The CDR3 loop is CASLKQGQNTEAFF. The CDR3 DNA follows: TGTGCCAGCTTAAAACAGGGTCAGAACACTGAAGCTTTCTTT.

This clone was detected a few times. The chain is built from TRBV25-1 and TRBJ2-7, with 11 positions matching TRBD1. After removal of 1 base from V and 5 bases from J, the junction contained 1 base not matched to a gene. This CDR3 is 14 amino acids long. From germline, CDR1 is MGHDK and CDR2 SYGVNS. CDR3 bases: TGTGCCAGCAGTGAATGGACAGGGGGCCACGAGCAGTACTTC. As protein: CASSEWTGGHEQYF.

The rearrangement links TRBV4-1 to TRBJ1-5; no reliable D call. The CDR3 loop spans 16 amino acids. Per germline, CDR1 MGHRA and CDR2 YSYEKL. Deletions cut 3 bases from V and 6 bases from J, with 18 bases between. CDR3: CASSHPSGEIGQPQHF. DNA for the CDR3: TGCGCCAGCAGCCACCCAAGCGGGGAGATCGGTCAGCCCCAGCATTTT.

The J gene is TRBJ2-1, the V gene TRBV5-1; TRBD2 matches at 10 bases. V lost 1 base to trimming and J lost 5 bases; unmatched junction nucleotides: 3. The CDR3 is 15 amino acids. The germline V gene has CDR1 SGHRS and CDR2 YFSETQ. CDR3 residues: CASSLRTSGNNEQFF. As DNA, the CDR3 is TGCGCCAGCAGCTTGCGGACTAGCGGCAACAATGAGCAGTTCTTC.

The V call is TRBV5-1, the J call TRBJ2-2, with D possibly matching TRBD1 (6 bases). Germline V gene data show CDR1 as SGHRS and CDR2 as YFSETQ. The CDR3 runs 17 residues. V shed 2 bases and J shed 6 bases, with 20 bases lying between them. CDR3 residues: CASSFAAAGEGAGELFF. The CDR3 bases are TGCGCCAGCAGCTTCGCAGCTGCAGGGGAAGGAGCCGGGGAGCTGTTTTTT.

This clone was counted a few times. The rearrangement links TRBV7-6 to TRBJ1-6, with TRBD1 matching over 7 bases. Germline V gives CDR1 SGHVS, CDR2 FNYEAQ. The CDR3 covers 15 residues. With 1 base clipped from V and 3 bases from J, the junction kept 0 bases outside the gene matches. The CDR3 sequence is CASSLGTGYNSPLHF. CDR3 coding DNA: TGTGCCAGCAGCTTAGGGACAGGCTATAATTCACCCCTCCACTTT.

The gene calls are TRBV19 and TRBJ2-3; 8 bases agree with TRBD2. After removal of 6 bases from V and 1 base from J, the junction contained 3 bases not matched to a gene. Germline V gene lookup returns CDR1 LNHDA and CDR2 SQIVND (reference sequence). The CDR3 consists of 14 residues. The CDR3 reads CASSGGAGTDTQYF. CDR3 sequence (DNA): TGTGCCAGTAGCGGGGGGGCAGGCACAGATACGCAGTATTTT.